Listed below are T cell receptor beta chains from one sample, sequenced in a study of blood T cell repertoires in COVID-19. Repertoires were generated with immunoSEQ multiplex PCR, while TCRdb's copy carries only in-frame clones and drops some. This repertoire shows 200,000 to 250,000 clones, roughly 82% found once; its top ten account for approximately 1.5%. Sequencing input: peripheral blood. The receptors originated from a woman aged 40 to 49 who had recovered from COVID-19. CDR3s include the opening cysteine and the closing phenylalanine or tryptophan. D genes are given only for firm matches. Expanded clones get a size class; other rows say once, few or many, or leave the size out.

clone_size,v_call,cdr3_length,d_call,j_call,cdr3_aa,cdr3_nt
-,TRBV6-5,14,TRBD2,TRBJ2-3,CASSPSGGWDTQYF,TGTGCCAGCAGTCCTAGCGGGGGTTGGGATACGCAGTATTTT
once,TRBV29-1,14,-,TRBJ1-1,CSVEGGGGATEAFF,TGCAGCGTTGAAGGTGGGGGGGGAGCCACTGAAGCTTTCTTT
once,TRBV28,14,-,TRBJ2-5,CASSPPRGWETQYF,TGTGCCAGCAGTCCGCCGCGAGGGTGGGAGACCCAGTACTTC
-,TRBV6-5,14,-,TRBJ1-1,CASSYSLGRTEAFF,TGTGCCAGCAGTTACTCGCTTGGGAGAACTGAAGCTTTCTTT
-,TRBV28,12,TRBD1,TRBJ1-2,CASSGTVYGYTF,TGTGCCAGCTCAGGGACAGTGTATGGCTACACCTTC
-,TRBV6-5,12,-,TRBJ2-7,CASRSQTYEQYF,TGTGCCAGCAGAAGTCAGACCTACGAGCAGTACTTC
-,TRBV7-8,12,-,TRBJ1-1,CASSFKGGGAFF,TGTGCCAGCAGCTTTAAGGGCGGAGGGGCTTTCTTT
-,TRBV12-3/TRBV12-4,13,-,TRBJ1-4,CASSLQGSEKLFF,TGTGCCAGCAGTTTACAGGGTTCTGAAAAACTGTTTTTT
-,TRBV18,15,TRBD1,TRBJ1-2,CASSDREILNYGYTF,TGTGCCAGCTCGGACAGGGAAATTCTCAACTATGGCTACACCTTC
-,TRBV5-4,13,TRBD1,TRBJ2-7,CASSYDRGNEQYF,TGTGCCAGCAGTTACGACAGGGGGAACGAGCAGTACTTC
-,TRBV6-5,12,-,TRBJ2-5,CASRAGMETQYF,TGTGCCAGCCGGGCGGGGATGGAGACCCAGTACTTC
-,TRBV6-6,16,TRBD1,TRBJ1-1,CASRTTPGTGNTEAFF,TGTGCCAGCAGAACCACCCCCGGGACAGGGAACACTGAAGCTTTCTTT
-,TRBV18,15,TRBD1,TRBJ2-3,CASSPGQVMTDTQYF,TGTGCCAGCTCTCCGGGACAGGTGATGACAGATACGCAGTATTTT
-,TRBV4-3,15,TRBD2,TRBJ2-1,CASSHLAGDHNEQFF,TGCGCCAGCAGTCACCTAGCGGGGGACCACAATGAGCAGTTCTTC
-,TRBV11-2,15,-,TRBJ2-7,CASSLERDRSYEQYF,TGTGCCAGCAGCTTAGAGCGGGACAGATCCTACGAGCAGTACTTC
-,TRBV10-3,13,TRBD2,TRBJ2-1,CAIRGLASGEQFF,TGTGCCATCAGGGGACTAGCTTCAGGTGAGCAGTTCTTC
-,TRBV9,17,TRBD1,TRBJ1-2,CASSVDGGTVFNYGYTF,TGTGCCAGCAGCGTAGACGGCGGGACAGTTTTTAACTATGGCTACACCTTC
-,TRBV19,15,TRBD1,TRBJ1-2,CASSIQQGQNYGYTF,TGTGCCAGTAGTATCCAACAGGGGCAAAACTATGGCTACACCTTC
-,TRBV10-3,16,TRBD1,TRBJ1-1,CAIRGQGVGYDTEAFF,TGTGCCATCAGGGGACAGGGGGTAGGTTACGACACTGAAGCTTTCTTT
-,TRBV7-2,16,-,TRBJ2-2,CASSSMAAGNTGELFF,TGTGCCAGCAGCTCGATGGCAGCAGGGAACACCGGGGAGCTGTTTTTT
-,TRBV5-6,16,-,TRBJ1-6,CASSTLGARDNSPLHF,TGTGCCAGCAGCACCCTTGGCGCTAGAGATAATTCACCCCTCCACTTT
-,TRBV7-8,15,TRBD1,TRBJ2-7,CASSKGTGVILEQYF,TGTGCCAGCAGCAAAGGGACAGGGGTTATTCTCGAGCAGTACTTC
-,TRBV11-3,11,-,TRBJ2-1,CASSLGVEQFF,TGTGCCAGCAGCTTAGGCGTCGAGCAGTTCTTC
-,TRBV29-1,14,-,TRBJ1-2,CSVDVGARYYGYTF,TGCAGCGTTGATGTGGGGGCGAGGTACTATGGCTACACCTTC